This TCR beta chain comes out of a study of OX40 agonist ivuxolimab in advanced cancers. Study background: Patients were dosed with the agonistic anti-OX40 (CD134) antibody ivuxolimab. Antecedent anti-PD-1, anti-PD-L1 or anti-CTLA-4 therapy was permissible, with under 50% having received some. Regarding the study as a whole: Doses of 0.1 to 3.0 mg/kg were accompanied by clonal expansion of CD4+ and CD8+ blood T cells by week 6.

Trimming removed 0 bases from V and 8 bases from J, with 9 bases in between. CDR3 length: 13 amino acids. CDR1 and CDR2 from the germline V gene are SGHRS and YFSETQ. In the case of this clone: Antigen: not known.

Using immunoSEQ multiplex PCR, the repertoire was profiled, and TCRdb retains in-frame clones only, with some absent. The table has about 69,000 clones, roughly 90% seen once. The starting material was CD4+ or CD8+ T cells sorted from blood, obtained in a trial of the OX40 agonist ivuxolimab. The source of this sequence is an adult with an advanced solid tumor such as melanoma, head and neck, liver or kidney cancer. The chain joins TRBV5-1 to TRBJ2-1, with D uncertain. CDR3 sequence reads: CASSLAGRHEQFF. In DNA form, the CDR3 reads TGCGCCAGCAGCTTGGCCGGGCGGCATGAGCAGTTCTTC.